This note documents a single T cell receptor (beta chain) sequence. Its specificity is not known. Time point of the sample: week 35, safety follow-up. Doses of 300 ug of mutant IDH1 20-mer peptide were given with topical imiquimod. This sample is part of a study of a mutant IDH1 vaccine in newly diagnosed glioma. The length of the CDR3 is 14 residues. Germline-derived CDR1 and CDR2 are SGHVS and FNYEAQ. The V and J ends lost 5 bases and 7 bases, in that order; junction bases with no gene match: 6. Only in-frame clones appear in the TCRdb table, and some are missing; sequencing was by immunoSEQ multiplex PCR. The repertoire holds 68,000 or so clones, with more than 70% as singletons.

This TCR was recovered from a man aged 18 to 35 with glioma. Sample: PBMCs, taken from a glioma patient whose treatment included an IDH1 peptide vaccine. The chain carries TRBV7-6 and TRBJ1-4; the match to TRBD1 covers 8 bases. CDR3 sequence: CASSPGQGGEKLFF. DNA for the CDR3: TGTGCCAGCAGCCCAGGACAGGGTGGTGAAAAACTGTTTTTT.